This T cell receptor beta chain is drawn from a study of blood T cell repertoires in COVID-19. Background on the study: From the United States, Italy and Spain came samples of acute and convalescent COVID-19. T cells, B-cell-depleted T cells, or PBMCs provided the cDNA or gDNA that served as material.

As handled by the study authors: Estimated nucleated cell counts came from reference gene primer amplification. Measured with immunoSEQ multiplex PCR; TCRdb has only the in-frame clones, and not every one. V, J and clone size reflect that table, while D and trimming were determined from the DNA. The data hold some 350,000 clones, with around 82% observed a single time. Germline CDR1 MDHEN, CDR2 SYDVKM. The V gene lost 3 bases and the J gene lost 3 bases, with 9 bases spanning the gap. The CDR3 runs to 15 residues. The sample comprised peripheral blood. The rearrangement joins TRBV28 to TRBJ1-6, with D tentatively TRBD1 (6 bases). The TCR originated in a man younger than 40 with active or convalescent COVID-19. Here the CDR3 reads CASSLPQGYNSPLHF. Written as DNA, the CDR3 is TGTGCCAGCAGTTTGCCACAGGGCTATAATTCACCCCTCCACTTT.